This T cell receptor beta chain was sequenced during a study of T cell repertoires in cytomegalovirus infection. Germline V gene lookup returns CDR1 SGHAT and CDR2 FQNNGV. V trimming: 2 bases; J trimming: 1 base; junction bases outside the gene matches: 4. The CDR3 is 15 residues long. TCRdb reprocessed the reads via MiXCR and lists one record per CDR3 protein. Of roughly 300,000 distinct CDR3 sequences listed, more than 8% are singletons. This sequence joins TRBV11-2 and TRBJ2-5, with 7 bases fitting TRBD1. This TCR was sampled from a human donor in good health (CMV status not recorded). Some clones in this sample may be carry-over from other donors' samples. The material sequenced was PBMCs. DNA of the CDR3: TGTGCCAGCAGCTTATCGGCAGGGGGCCAAGAGACCCAGTACTTC. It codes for CASSLSAGGQETQYF. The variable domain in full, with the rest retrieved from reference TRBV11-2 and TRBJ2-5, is EAGVAQSPRYKIIEKRQSVAFWCNPISGHATLYWYQQILGQGPKLLIQFQNNGVVDDSQLPKDRFSAERLKGVDSTLKIQPAKLEDSAVYLCASSLSAGGQETQYFGPGTRLLVL.